The text below deals with one T cell receptor beta chain. Its cognate antigen is unknown. With a J-beta primer mix and a sample-barcoded 5' primer, a second PCR ran roughly 6 to 11 cycles. TCRdb analysed the 5' RACE reads with MiXCR anew, one entry per CDR3 protein. This sample has just over 1 million distinct CDR3 sequences; more than 40% occur once, and the top ten carry about 20%. Extracted total RNA amounted to at least 6 micrograms for each sample. CDR1 is ENHRY, CDR2 SYGVKD, per germline. The CDR3 sequence is 14 residues long. V was clipped by 11 bases and J by 3 bases; unmatched bases: 5. The data derive from a study of blood T cells in healthy people across ages. General study points: Higher diversity and more naive CD4+ cells were features of long-lived donors, compared to aged donors. Observed TCR beta diversity per million T cells went down as age went up. This fall followed a roughly linear course with age. The study could not conclusively compare naive and antigen-experienced cells, given its unsorted PBMCs.

The rearrangement links TRBV10-3 to TRBJ2-3; TRBD2 matches 13 bases. The source of this sequence is a woman aged 60-75 years in good health. The sequencing sample was made of blood. The CDR3 nucleotides read TGTGCCGCCCGGACTAGCGGGAGTACAGATACGCAGTATTTT. Translating it yields CAARTSGSTDTQYF.